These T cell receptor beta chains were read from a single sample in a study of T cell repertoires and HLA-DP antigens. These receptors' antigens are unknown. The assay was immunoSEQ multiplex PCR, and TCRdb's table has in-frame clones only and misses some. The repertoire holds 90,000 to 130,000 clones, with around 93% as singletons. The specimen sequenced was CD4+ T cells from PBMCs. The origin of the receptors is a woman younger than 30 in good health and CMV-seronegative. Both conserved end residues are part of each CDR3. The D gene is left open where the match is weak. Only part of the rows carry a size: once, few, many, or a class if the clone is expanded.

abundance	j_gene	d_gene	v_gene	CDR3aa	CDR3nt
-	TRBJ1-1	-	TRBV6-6	CASSYPAGAGGAEAFF	TGTGCCAGCAGTTACCCAGCAGGGGCTGGGGGGGCTGAAGCTTTCTTT
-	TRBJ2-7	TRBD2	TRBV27	CASSKREDYEQYF	TGTGCCAGCAGCAAGCGGGAAGATTACGAGCAGTACTTC
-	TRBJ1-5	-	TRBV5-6	CASSAGSNQPQHF	TGTGCCAGCAGCGCGGGGAGCAATCAGCCCCAGCATTTT
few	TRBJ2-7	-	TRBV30	CAWTQGNGNYEQYF	TGTGCCTGGACCCAGGGTAACGGAAACTACGAGCAGTACTTC
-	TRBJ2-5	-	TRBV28	CASSLGRVPWAYF	TGTGCCAGCAGCCTGGGCCGGGTCCCATGGGCGTACTTC
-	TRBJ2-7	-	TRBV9	CASSPGQHSYEQYF	TGTGCCAGCAGCCCGGGACAACATTCCTACGAGCAGTACTTC
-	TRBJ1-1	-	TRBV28	CASSSPPRNTEAFF	TGTGCCAGCAGTTCCCCCCCCCGGAACACTGAAGCTTTCTTT
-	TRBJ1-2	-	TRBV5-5	CASSFRIAAGYGYTF	TGTGCCAGCAGCTTTCGAATCGCAGCAGGCTATGGCTACACCTTC
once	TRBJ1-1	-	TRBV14	CASSRGLNTEAFF	TGTGCCAGCAGTCGCGGTCTGAACACTGAAGCTTTCTTT
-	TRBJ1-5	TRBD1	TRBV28	CASSLTGHQPQHF	TGTGCCAGCAGTTTGACAGGGCACCAGCCCCAGCATTTT
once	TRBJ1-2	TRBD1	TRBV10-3	CAIMNRDRFGYTF	TGTGCCATCATGAACCGGGACAGGTTTGGCTACACCTTC
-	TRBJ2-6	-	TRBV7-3	CASSLTPTLSGANVLTF	TGTGCCAGCAGCTTAACTCCCACCCTCTCTGGGGCCAACGTCCTGACTTTC
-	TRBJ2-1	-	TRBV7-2	CASSLNRYNEQFF	TGTGCCAGCAGCTTAAACAGATACAATGAGCAGTTCTTC
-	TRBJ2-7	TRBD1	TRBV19	CASSTGTGGSYEQYF	TGTGCCAGTTCCACCGGGACAGGGGGCTCCTACGAGCAGTACTTC
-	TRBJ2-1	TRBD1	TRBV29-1	CSARGRQGNYNEQFF	TGCAGCGCAAGAGGACGACAGGGGAACTACAATGAGCAGTTCTTC
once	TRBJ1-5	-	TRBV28	CASSLYQTTGPYSNQPQHF	TGTGCCAGCAGTTTATACCAGACCACCGGGCCGTATAGCAATCAGCCCCAGCATTTT
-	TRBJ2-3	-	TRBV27	CASSSRARTTDTQYF	TGTGCCAGCAGTTCAAGGGCGCGGACGACAGATACGCAGTATTTT
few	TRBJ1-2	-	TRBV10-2	CASSDSSDYGYTF	TGCGCCAGCAGTGATTCATCAGACTATGGCTACACCTTC
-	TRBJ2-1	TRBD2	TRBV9	CASSVGLAEYNEQFF	TGTGCCAGCAGCGTAGGACTAGCGGAGTACAATGAGCAGTTCTTC
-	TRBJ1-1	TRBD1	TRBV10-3	CAIREQGAGGTEAFF	TGTGCCATCAGGGAACAGGGGGCAGGGGGCACTGAAGCTTTCTTT
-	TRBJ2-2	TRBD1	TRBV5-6	CASSLIIGQGAGGELFF	TGTGCCAGCAGCTTGATTATCGGACAGGGGGCGGGCGGGGAGCTGTTTTTT
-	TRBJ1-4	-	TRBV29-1	CSVDGTLEGEKLFF	TGCAGCGTGGACGGGACTCTAGAAGGTGAAAAACTGTTTTTT
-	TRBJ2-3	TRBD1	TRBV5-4	CASSSPRGLTDTQYF	TGTGCCAGCAGCTCCCCCAGGGGGCTCACAGATACGCAGTATTTT
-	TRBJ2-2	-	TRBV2	CASSEATPGGGGELFF	TGTGCCAGCAGTGAAGCTACCCCAGGGGGGGGCGGGGAGCTGTTTTTT
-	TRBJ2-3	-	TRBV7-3	CASSLNSGGTDTQYF	TGTGCCAGCAGCTTAAATAGCGGAGGCACAGATACGCAGTATTTT
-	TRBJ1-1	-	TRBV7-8	CASSPSPTENTEAFF	TGTGCCAGCAGCCCGAGTCCCACCGAGAACACTGAAGCTTTCTTT
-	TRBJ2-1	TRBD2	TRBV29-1	CSVAGTSGGDEQFF	TGCAGCGTTGCCGGGACTAGCGGGGGGGATGAGCAGTTCTTC
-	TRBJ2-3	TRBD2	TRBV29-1	CSVLGGRGATDTQYF	TGCAGCGTTTTAGGCGGGCGGGGGGCCACAGATACGCAGTATTTT
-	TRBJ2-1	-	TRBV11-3	CASSPQVGSYNEQFF	TGTGCCAGCAGCCCGCAGGTCGGCTCCTACAATGAGCAGTTCTTC
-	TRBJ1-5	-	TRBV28	CASTYRQGQPQHF	TGTGCCAGCACATACAGGCAGGGTCAGCCCCAGCATTTT
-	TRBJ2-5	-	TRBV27	CASSFIRGGFQETQYF	TGTGCCAGCAGTTTTATTCGCGGGGGCTTTCAAGAGACCCAGTACTTC
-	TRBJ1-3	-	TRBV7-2	CASSFVDSSGNTIYF	TGTGCCAGCAGCTTCGTGGACAGTTCTGGAAACACCATATATTTT
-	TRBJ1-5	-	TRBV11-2	CASSLDSNQPQHF	TGTGCCAGCAGCTTAGATAGCAATCAGCCCCAGCATTTT
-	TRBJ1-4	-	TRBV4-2	CASSQENRLSGEKLFF	TGTGCCAGCAGCCAAGAGAACAGGCTTAGTGGGGAAAAACTGTTTTTC
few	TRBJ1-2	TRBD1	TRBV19	CASRVPGQGTNYGYTF	TGTGCCAGTAGAGTACCGGGACAGGGAACAAACTATGGCTACACCTTC
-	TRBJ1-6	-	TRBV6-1	CASRLDRSLHF	TGTGCCAGCAGACTCGACAGATCCCTCCACTTT
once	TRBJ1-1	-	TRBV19	CASSILGGDGTEAFF	TGTGCCAGTAGTATTCTGGGGGGGGATGGCACTGAAGCTTTCTTT
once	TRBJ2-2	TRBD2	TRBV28	CASSTSGTNTGELFF	TGTGCCAGCAGTACTAGCGGGACGAACACCGGGGAGCTGTTTTTT
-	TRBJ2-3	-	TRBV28	CASSPPRLGSTDTQYF	TGTGCCAGCAGTCCCCCGAGACTAGGATCCACAGATACGCAGTATTTT
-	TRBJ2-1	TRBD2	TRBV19	CASRQGLAGFYEQFF	TGTGCCAGTAGGCAAGGACTAGCGGGATTCTATGAGCAGTTCTTC
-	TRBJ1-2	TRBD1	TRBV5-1	CASSFSPGQGIGYTF	TGCGCCAGCAGCTTTTCTCCGGGACAGGGGATAGGCTACACCTTC
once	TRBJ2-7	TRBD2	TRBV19	CASSIGSGRSYEQYF	TGTGCCAGTAGTATAGGGAGCGGGAGAAGCTACGAGCAGTACTTC
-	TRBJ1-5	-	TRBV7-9	CASSLGSHWPQHF	TGTGCCAGCAGCTTAGGGAGCCACTGGCCCCAGCATTTT
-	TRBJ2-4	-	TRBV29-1	CSVNLNQGFGIQYF	TGCAGCGTCAACTTAAACCAGGGGTTCGGCATTCAGTACTTC
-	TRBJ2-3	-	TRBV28	CASRASRDTQYF	TGTGCCAGCAGGGCCTCGAGGGATACGCAGTATTTT
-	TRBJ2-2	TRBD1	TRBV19	CASSRGQVLTGELFF	TGTGCCAGTAGTAGGGGACAGGTTCTCACCGGGGAGCTGTTTTTT
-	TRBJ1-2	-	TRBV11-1	CASSLEDPYGYTF	TGTGCCAGCAGCTTAGAAGATCCCTATGGCTACACCTTC
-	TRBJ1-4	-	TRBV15	CATSGHPGRDSEKLFF	TGTGCCACCAGCGGACACCCAGGTCGTGACAGTGAAAAACTGTTTTTT
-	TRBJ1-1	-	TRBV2	CASQEGGDNTEAFF	TGTGCCAGCCAAGAAGGTGGGGATAACACTGAAGCTTTCTTT
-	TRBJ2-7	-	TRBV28	CASSPHLGSYEQYF	TGTGCCAGCAGTCCCCATTTGGGCTCCTACGAGCAGTACTTC
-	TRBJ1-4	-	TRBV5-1	CASSSQGREKLFF	TGCGCCAGCAGCTCCCAGGGGAGGGAAAAACTGTTTTTT
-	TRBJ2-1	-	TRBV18	CASSPRRGQGYNEQFF	TGTGCCAGCTCACCCCGGAGGGGGCAGGGTTACAATGAGCAGTTCTTC
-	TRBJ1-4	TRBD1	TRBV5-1	CASSLDPKTGLLEKLFF	TGCGCCAGCAGCTTAGATCCCAAGACAGGGCTTTTGGAAAAACTGTTTTTT
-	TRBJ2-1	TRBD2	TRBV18	CASSLDREGEQFF	TGTGCCAGCTCTCTAGACCGGGAGGGTGAGCAGTTCTTC
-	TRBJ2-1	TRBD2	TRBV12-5	CASGLVAPGGLAGGGEQFF	TGTGCTAGTGGTTTGGTAGCCCCGGGGGGACTAGCGGGAGGAGGCGAGCAGTTCTTC
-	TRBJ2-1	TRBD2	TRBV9	CASSVGLRLAGGYNEQFF	TGTGCCAGCAGCGTGGGACTGCGACTAGCGGGAGGGTACAATGAGCAGTTCTTC
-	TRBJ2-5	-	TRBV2	CASSGNRVRETQYF	TGTGCCAGCAGTGGGAACAGGGTTCGAGAGACCCAGTACTTC